The clone carrying this TCR beta chain was seen more than once but under ten times. Its antigen is not identified. The data were obtained in a study of beta chain features in type 1 diabetes. Study-level results: Shorter TCRB CDR3s, moderately but significantly so, marked every one of the four CD4+ subsets in Type 1 diabetes patients.

Reverse transcribing all isolated RNA meant expressed TCRB transcripts were sequenced. Using immunoSEQ multiplex PCR, the repertoire was profiled, and TCRdb retains in-frame clones only, with some absent. The sample lists about 260,000 clones; approximately 20% were seen once. Germline CDR1 and CDR2: SGHTA and FQGNSA. The V segment lost 3 bases and the J segment 5 bases; nucleotides outside the gene matches: 4. The CDR3 consists of 15 residues. The sample was naive CD4+ T cells from blood. This receptor was taken from a woman aged 40 to 50 with type 1 diabetes. The chain uses TRBV7-2 and TRBJ2-2, with 9 bases that match TRBD1. CDR3 DNA: TGTGCCAGCAGCTTGGGTGGACAGGGGACCGGGGAGCTGTTTTTT. Protein: CASSLGGQGTGELFF.